What follows are 25 T cell receptor beta chains derived from one specimen sequenced in a study of neoadjuvant nivolumab and ipilimumab in lung cancer. The repertoire was sequenced with immunoSEQ multiplex PCR; TCRdb's copy has only in-frame clones and lacks some. The sample carries over 6,500 clones, roughly 89% recorded once. Source: tumor tissue, taken after neoadjuvant nivolumab, alone or with ipilimumab, at or shortly before surgery. The receptors originated from an adult with non-small cell lung cancer. Some clones in this sample may be carry-over from other donors' samples.

The V gene is TRBV5-1, the J gene TRBJ2-1, with 8 positions matching TRBD1. Germline CDR1 is SGHRS and CDR2 is YFSETQ. V lost 4 bases to trimming and J lost 3 bases; unmatched junction nucleotides: 6. The CDR3 covers 15 residues. CDR3 bases: TGCGCCAGCAGCGTAGGGACAGGACTCTACAATGAGCAGTTCTTC. Amino acid sequence: CASSVGTGLYNEQFF.

The chain couples TRBV29-1 to TRBJ1-1; D unclear. Germline CDR1 SQVTM, CDR2 ANQGSEA. This CDR3 contains 13 residues. V was clipped by 5 bases and J by 0 bases, with 10 bases between them. The CDR3 here is CSVFGGMNTEAFF. CDR3 DNA sequence: TGCAGCGTTTTCGGCGGTATGAACACTGAAGCTTTCTTT.

The genes are TRBV2 and TRBJ1-2; 9 nucleotides line up with TRBD1. CDR3 length: 14 residues. CDR1 SNHLY and CDR2 FYNNEI come from the germline V gene. J was trimmed by 3 bases and V by 4 bases; bases with no gene match: 3. The CDR3 DNA reads as TGTGCCAGCAGTGCGGACAGGGGAGACTATGGCTACACCTTC. Encoded protein: CASSADRGDYGYTF.

The chain employs TRBV18 and TRBJ2-5; 7 bases align to TRBD1. CDR3 length: 18 residues. Germline trimming cut 0 bases from V and 2 bases from J; bases unmatched to any gene: 12. CDR1 is KGHSH, CDR2 LQKENI, per germline. The DNA of the CDR3 is TGTGCCAGCTCACCACCAAGGTCGCCAGGGGGTGGGCAAGAGACCCAGTACTTC. Translation: CASSPPRSPGGGQETQYF.

The genes are TRBV6-6 and TRBJ2-5, with no clear D. This CDR3 is 13 amino acids long. V lost 2 bases, J lost 2 bases, and 6 bases lay in between. From germline, CDR1 is MNHNY and CDR2 SVGAGI (reference sequence). CDR3 region: CASSYNPQETQYF. CDR3 DNA sequence: TGTGCCAGCAGTTACAATCCTCAAGAGACCCAGTACTTC.

The rearrangement uses TRBV2 and TRBJ2-1; 7 bases match TRBD2. CDR3 size: 13 residues. V dropped 5 bases and J dropped 9; count of bases not matched to a gene: 7. Germline V gene data show CDR1 as SNHLY and CDR2 as FYNNEI. The CDR3: CASSPGRNSEQFF. Written as DNA, the CDR3 is TGTGCCAGCAGTCCCGGGAGGAATAGTGAGCAGTTCTTC. The complete variable domain, with remaining parts taken from reference TRBV2 and TRBJ2-1, reads EPEVTQTPSHQVTQMGQEVILRCVPISNHLYFYWYRQILGQKVEFLVSFYNNEISEKSEIFDDQFSVERPDGSNFTLKIRSTKLEDSAMYFCASSPGRNSEQFFGPGTRLTVL.

The V gene is TRBV5-4, the J gene TRBJ2-2; D may be TRBD1 (6 bases). This CDR3 comprises 15 residues. Trimming pared 0 bases from V and 3 bases from J, leaving 9 bases between. Germline assignment: CDR1 SGHNT and CDR2 YYREEE (reference sequence). CDR3 nucleotide sequence: TGTGCCAGCAGCTTGGGTACAGGGTACACCGGGGAGCTGTTTTTT. This sequence encodes CASSLGTGYTGELFF.

The genes are TRBV29-1 and TRBJ2-7; 7 bases line up with TRBD2. Trimming cost V 5 bases and J 1 base; bases outside gene matches: 5. Germline V gene data show CDR1 as SQVTM and CDR2 as ANQGSEA. This CDR3 comprises 13 residues. The CDR3 DNA reads TGCAGCGTTCTACTAGCGCAGTCCTACGAGCAGTACTTC. Amino acids: CSVLLAQSYEQYF.

This chain uses TRBV7-9 with TRBJ2-2; D not certain. This CDR3 comprises 13 residues. V was trimmed by 7 bases and J by 4 bases, leaving 10 bases between them. Germline values: CDR1 SEHNR, CDR2 FQNEAQ (reference sequence). Written as DNA, the CDR3 is TGTGCCAGCAAGTGGAGTAGCACCGGGGAGCTGTTTTTT. Translated: CASKWSSTGELFF.

The gene calls are TRBV19 and TRBJ2-3; D is uncertain. The CDR3 is 13 residues long. Per germline, CDR1 LNHDA and CDR2 SQIVND (reference sequence). Trimming pared 10 bases from V and 2 bases from J, leaving 13 bases between. CDR3 in DNA: TGTGCCACCAGAGGACCTAACACAGATACGCAGTATTTT. Encoded protein: CATRGPNTDTQYF.

This rearrangement joins TRBV6-6 to TRBJ2-7; 7 nucleotides line up with TRBD1. The CDR3 spans 14 residues. Trimming cost V 6 bases and J 4 bases; bases outside gene matches: 9. Germline CDR1 is MNHNY and CDR2 is SVGAGI (reference sequence). CDR3 nucleotides: TGTGCCAGCAGACCAGGACAGGTTTTATACGAGCAGTACTTC. Amino acids: CASRPGQVLYEQYF.

For this clone: Other DNA variants within this sample encode the same CDR3. The chain is built from TRBV7-9 and TRBJ2-3; D call uncertain. Per germline, CDR1 SEHNR and CDR2 FQNEAQ (reference sequence). This CDR3 spans 13 amino acids. With 5 bases removed from V and 0 bases from J, the gap between germline ends came to 6 bases. CDR3 sequence reads: CASSLSSTDTQYF. The DNA for the CDR3 is TGTGCCAGCAGCCTTTCTAGCACAGATACGCAGTATTTT.

This chain links TRBV10-3 with TRBJ2-1; no clear D. This CDR3 spans 13 amino acids. The V gene lost 6 bases and the J gene lost 7 bases, with 13 bases spanning the gap. The germline CDR1 and CDR2 sequences are ENHRY and SYGVKD. For the CDR3, the DNA is TGTGCCATCAGAAAACCCCTGGGGAATGAGCAGTTCTTC. Translating gives CAIRKPLGNEQFF.

The chain has TRBV30 and TRBJ1-1; D gene unclear. The CDR3 covers 12 residues. The ends were cut back, 2 bases at V and 1 base at J, with 5 bases in the middle. Germline V lookup: CDR1 GTSNPN, CDR2 SVGIG (reference sequence). CDR3 bases: TGTGCCTGGAGTTCGGGGAACACTGAAGCTTTCTTT. Amino acids: CAWSSGNTEAFF.

J is TRBJ2-1 and V is TRBV7-9; maybe TRBD1 (6 bases). CDR3 size: 17 residues. The germline V gene has CDR1 SEHNR and CDR2 FQNEAQ (reference sequence). The germline V and J ends were trimmed by 5 bases and 2 bases, with 19 bases remaining between them. The CDR3 region has the DNA TGTGCCAGCAGCCCCAGGGGCCGAGCGTACGCCTACAATGAGCAGTTCTTC. As protein: CASSPRGRAYAYNEQFF.

V gene TRBV2 combines with J gene TRBJ2-7; D may correspond to TRBD1 or TRBD2 (6 bases each). With 7 bases removed from V and 2 bases from J, the gap between germline ends came to 15 bases. CDR3 length: 14 amino acids. The germline CDR1 and CDR2 sequences are SNHLY and FYNNEI. CDR3 sequence reads: CASTPRGLTYEQYF. Here the CDR3 DNA reads TGTGCCAGCACCCCCCGGGGGCTCACCTACGAGCAGTACTTC.

The V and J genes are TRBV10-3 and TRBJ2-7; TRBD1 matches 8 bases. The V gene end was trimmed by 6 bases and the J gene end by 7 bases; junction bases not matched to a gene: 11. The CDR3 sequence is 14 residues long. Germline CDR1 ENHRY, CDR2 SYGVKD. CDR3 sequence reads: CAISRTGSREEQYF. The CDR3 nucleotides are TGTGCCATCAGCCGGACAGGGTCTAGGGAAGAGCAGTACTTC.

The gene calls are TRBV5-4 and TRBJ2-7; maybe TRBD1 (6 bases). The CDR3 has 14 amino acids. Trimming took 4 bases from V and 3 from J, leaving 14 bases between them. CDR1 is SGHNT and CDR2 is YYREEE in the germline V gene (reference sequence). The CDR3 bases are TGTGCCAGCAGCCCACAGGGTCTAATCTACGAGCAGTACTTC. Residues: CASSPQGLIYEQYF.

This rearrangement joins TRBV5-1 to TRBJ2-2; D ambiguous. The CDR3 sequence is 14 residues long. Trimming shortened V by 1 base and J by 2 bases, and 6 bases separated the two germline ends. CDR1 and CDR2 (germline): SGHRS, YFSETQ. In DNA, the CDR3 is TGCGCCAGCAGCTTGACTAAAAACACCGGGGAGCTGTTTTTT. This gives the protein CASSLTKNTGELFF. Full variable domain (missing parts from reference TRBV5-1 and TRBJ2-2): KAGVTQTPRYLIKTRGQQVTLSCSPISGHRSVSWYQQTPGQGLQFLFEYFSETQRNKGNFPGRFSGRQFSNSRSEMNVSTLELGDSALYLCASSLTKNTGELFFGEGSRLTVL.

The rearrangement joins TRBV2 to TRBJ2-7; 8 positions agree with TRBD2. V was clipped by 0 bases and J by 7 bases; unmatched bases: 2. There are 13 residues in the CDR3. CDR1 and CDR2 from the germline V gene are SNHLY and FYNNEI. The CDR3 DNA sequence: TGTGCCAGCAGTGAAGCGCCGGGGGGGGAGCAGTACTTC. This sequence encodes CASSEAPGGEQYF.

The chain has TRBV5-1 and TRBJ2-2; a weak D match, TRBD2 (6 bases). Between the trimmed V and J ends, which lost 4 bases and 1 base, there was a span of 8 bases. CDR1 SGHRS and CDR2 YFSETQ come from the germline V gene. CDR3 length: 14 residues. CDR3 nucleotide sequence: TGCGCCAGCAGCCCGGGACTGAACACCGGGGAGCTGTTTTTT. Residues: CASSPGLNTGELFF.

The chain combines TRBV5-6 with TRBJ1-5; D ambiguous. The germline V and J ends were trimmed by 0 bases and 3 bases, with 10 bases remaining between them. The CDR3 sequence is 15 residues long. Germline V lookup: CDR1 SGHDT, CDR2 YYEEEE. CDR3 in amino acids: CASSLGQVSNQPQHF. CDR3 DNA: TGTGCCAGCAGCTTGGGTCAGGTTTCCAATCAGCCCCAGCATTTT. The whole variable domain, remainder taken from reference TRBV5-6 and TRBJ1-5, is DAGVTQSPTHLIKTRGQQVTLRCSPKSGHDTVSWYQQALGQGPQFIFQYYEEEERQRGNFPDRFSGHQFPNYSSELNVNALLLGDSALYLCASSLGQVSNQPQHFGDGTRLSIL.

This chain connects TRBV4-3 to TRBJ2-5; 7 bases map to TRBD2. V shed 1 base and J 2 bases; nucleotides not matched to a gene: 4. Germline lookup yields CDR1 LGHNA and CDR2 YSLEER. This CDR3 region has 15 residues. In DNA, the CDR3 is TGCGCCAGCAGCCAAGTCCTAGCGGAACAAGAGACCCAGTACTTC. Translated: CASSQVLAEQETQYF.

The chain couples TRBV19 to TRBJ1-1; tentatively, D is TRBD1 (5 bases). The CDR3 consists of 13 residues. The V end was cut by 1 base, the J end by 9 bases, with 12 bases between. Germline lookup yields CDR1 LNHDA and CDR2 SQIVND (reference sequence). The CDR3 DNA follows: TGTGCCAGTAGTATAGGTTCGCAGGGAAAAGCTTTCTTT. This sequence encodes CASSIGSQGKAFF.

This chain links TRBV13 with TRBJ2-7, with 12 bases matching TRBD2. V shed 8 bases and J 4 bases; nucleotides not matched to a gene: 12. Germline V lookup: CDR1 PRHDT, CDR2 FYEKMQ (reference sequence). CDR3 length equals 16 residues. The CDR3 nucleotides read TGTGCCAGCCCACCCGCCGGGACTAGCGGGCCGTACGAGCAGTACTTC. Its protein is CASPPAGTSGPYEQYF.